These 30 T cell receptor beta chains were all obtained from the same sample, sequenced in a study of T cell changes during pregnancy in multiple sclerosis. Sequencing used immunoSEQ multiplex PCR; TCRdb keeps in-frame clones, though not all of them. The sample consists of about 60,000 clones, about 92% of them appearing once. Source: peripheral blood, taken in the first trimester of pregnancy. These receptors came from a female donor with multiple sclerosis, enrolled in a pregnancy study.

V is TRBV7-3 and J is TRBJ2-1; 11 bases align to TRBD2. J was trimmed by 4 bases and V by 5 bases; bases with no gene match: 7. The CDR3 covers 16 residues. Germline CDR1 reads SGHTA; CDR2 reads FQGTGA. CDR3 in DNA: TGTGCCAGCAGCCAGTCGGGGACTAGCGGTTACAATGAGCAGTTCTTC. Translation: CASSQSGTSGYNEQFF.

The V call is TRBV6-4, the J call TRBJ2-3; tentatively, D is TRBD2 (5 bases). The CDR3 spans 16 residues. V was cut by 5 bases and J by 2 bases, with 17 bases left in between. The germline CDR1 and CDR2 sequences are MRHNA and SNTAGT. CDR3 sequence (DNA): TGTGCCAGCAGTCCTACTCCTACTAGACCCACAGATACGCAGTATTTT. Amino acids: CASSPTPTRPTDTQYF.

This chain uses TRBV6-5 with TRBJ1-1, with D possibly being TRBD1 (6 bases). Germline V gene sequence: CDR1 MNHEY, CDR2 SVGAGI. The V and J ends lost 2 bases and 1 base respectively, with 11 bases between them. The CDR3 loop spans 15 amino acids. CDR3 residues: CASSYRRGGNTEAFF. The DNA for the CDR3 is TGTGCCAGCAGTTACCGGAGGGGGGGGAACACTGAAGCTTTCTTT.

The chain couples TRBV7-6 to TRBJ2-5; tentative D call: TRBD2 (6 bases). CDR3 length equals 13 residues. V was shortened by 5 bases and J by 5 bases, with 12 bases between the two germline ends. CDR1 and CDR2 from the germline V gene are SGHVS and FNYEAQ. The DNA of the CDR3 is TGTGCCAGCAGCCGACTAGTTGGGGAGACCCAGTACTTC. Encoded protein: CASSRLVGETQYF.

The V gene is TRBV7-2, the J gene TRBJ2-5, with D perhaps TRBD2 (6 bases). Germline loops: CDR1 SGHTA, CDR2 FQGNSA. This CDR3 has 15 residues. The germline V and J ends were trimmed by 3 bases and 2 bases, with 13 bases remaining between them. Here the CDR3 reads CASSLEGFGQETQYF. The CDR3, as DNA: TGTGCCAGCAGCTTGGAGGGATTCGGTCAAGAGACCCAGTACTTC.

V gene TRBV9 combines with J gene TRBJ2-5, with TRBD1 identical over 10 bases. J gave up 5 bases and V 0 bases, and 4 bases lay outside the gene matches. Germline-derived CDR1 and CDR2 are SGDLS and YYNGEE. This CDR3 has 15 amino acids. The CDR3 DNA is TGTGCCAGCAGCGTAGGTGGACAGGGGGTCGAGACCCAGTACTTC. Translated, it gives CASSVGGQGVETQYF.

The CDR3 region has the DNA TGTGCCAGCAGTGACATTTCCCTCGGGGGCTACACCTTC. This codes for CASSDISLGGYTF. The chain carries TRBV25-1 and TRBJ1-2, with unresolved D. The CDR3 has 13 amino acids. Per the germline V gene, CDR1 is MGHDK and CDR2 is SYGVNS. Trimming took off 3 bases at V and 8 bases at J, with 13 bases between the two ends.

The rearrangement joins TRBV2 to TRBJ1-6; TRBD1 matches at 8 bases. Trimming cost V 1 base and J 7 bases; bases outside gene matches: 6. CDR1 and CDR2 from the germline V gene are SNHLY and FYNNEI. CDR3 length equals 16 residues. The DNA of the CDR3 is TGTGCCAGCAGTGAAGAAGCGACAGGGGCCAATTCACCCCTCCACTTT. This encodes CASSEEATGANSPLHF. The whole variable domain, remainder taken from reference TRBV2 and TRBJ1-6, is EPEVTQTPSHQVTQMGQEVILRCVPISNHLYFYWYRQILGQKVEFLVSFYNNEISEKSEIFDDQFSVERPDGSNFTLKIRSTKLEDSAMYFCASSEEATGANSPLHFGNGTRLTVT.

This chain joins TRBV2 and TRBJ2-7; 7 bases are a match to TRBD2. The trim removed 8 bases at V and 2 bases at J, leaving 6 bases unmatched. In germline, CDR1 is SNHLY, CDR2 FYNNEI. The CDR3 loop spans 13 amino acids. This chain's CDR3 is CASGGDSAYEQYF. The CDR3 DNA is TGTGCCAGCGGGGGGGACTCAGCCTACGAGCAGTACTTC.

The V gene is TRBV7-9, the J gene TRBJ2-7; possibly TRBD2 for D (5 bases). This CDR3 is built from 15 residues. Trimming took 5 bases from V and 9 from J, leaving 23 bases between them. Per germline, CDR1 SEHNR and CDR2 FQNEAQ (reference sequence). The CDR3 loop is CASSATGLHRTGQYF. The CDR3 nucleotides read TGTGCCAGCAGCGCAACGGGATTACACCGGACTGGGCAGTACTTC.

The genes are TRBV4-2 and TRBJ2-4; TRBD2 agrees at 8 bases. This CDR3 spans 22 amino acids. CDR1 and CDR2 from the germline V gene are LGHNA and YNFKEQ. V trimming: 0 bases; J trimming: 2 bases; junction bases outside the gene matches: 21. This CDR3 reads CASSQDGQRGILQRGSKNIQYF. In DNA, the CDR3 is TGTGCCAGCAGCCAAGATGGCCAGCGGGGGATTTTGCAACGGGGTTCCAAAAACATTCAGTACTTC.

This clone was recorded only once. V is TRBV7-3 and J is TRBJ2-3; TRBD2 matches at 7 bases. This CDR3 has 16 amino acids. Germline-derived CDR1 and CDR2 are SGHTA and FQGTGA. After removal of 1 base from V and 2 bases from J, the junction contained 6 bases not matched to a gene. The CDR3 reads CASSLNAGGTTDTQYF. In DNA, the CDR3 is TGTGCCAGCAGCTTAAATGCCGGGGGGACCACAGATACGCAGTATTTT. The whole variable domain, remainder taken from reference TRBV7-3 and TRBJ2-3, is GAGVSQTPSNKVTEKGKYVELRCDPISGHTALYWYRQSLGQGPEFLIYFQGTGAADDSGLPNDRFFAVRPEGSVSTLKIQRTERGDSAVYLCASSLNAGGTTDTQYFGPGTRLTVL.

This clone was seen a single time. This chain joins TRBV13 and TRBJ1-1; possible D gene TRBD1, 5 bases. Germline-derived CDR1 and CDR2 are PRHDT and FYEKMQ (reference sequence). Trimming cost V 3 bases and J 5 bases, with 10 bases left between them. The CDR3 extends over 13 amino acids. DNA of the CDR3: TGTGCCAGCAGCTTTCCCGGGGGAACTGAAGCTTTCTTT. Protein: CASSFPGGTEAFF.

The chain employs TRBV4-1 and TRBJ2-7, with 7 bases aligning to TRBD1. The CDR3 contains 14 residues. Germline loops: CDR1 MGHRA, CDR2 YSYEKL. The V segment lost 1 base and the J segment 2 bases; nucleotides outside the gene matches: 2. The DNA of the CDR3 is TGCGCCAGCAGCCAAGGGGACAGCACCTACGAGCAGTACTTC. Its translation: CASSQGDSTYEQYF.

The chain has TRBV7-2 and TRBJ1-2; no firm D call. V lost 1 base and J 4 bases, leaving 4 bases between the germline ends. In germline, CDR1 is SGHTA, CDR2 FQGNSA. CDR3 size: 12 residues. This CDR3 is CASSLVGYGYTF. Here the CDR3 DNA reads TGTGCCAGCAGCTTAGTCGGCTATGGCTACACCTTC.

This chain links TRBV7-2 with TRBJ1-4; D unclear. This CDR3 spans 14 amino acids. Germline lookup yields CDR1 SGHTA and CDR2 FQGNSA. The V gene lost 3 bases and the J gene lost 7 bases, with 12 bases spanning the gap. The CDR3 sequence: CASSLGGEGEKLFF. CDR3 sequence (DNA): TGTGCCAGCAGCTTGGGCGGGGAAGGTGAAAAACTGTTTTTT.

The chain couples TRBV7-9 to TRBJ1-4; 7 positions agree with TRBD1. This CDR3 spans 13 amino acids. Germline V gene sequence: CDR1 SEHNR, CDR2 FQNEAQ (reference sequence). DNA for the CDR3: TGTGCTATCCGAGACAGGGAGGAAGAAAAACTGTTTTTT. Translating it yields CAIRDREEEKLFF.

V usage is TRBV7-9 and J usage is TRBJ1-2; TRBD1 is a possible D gene (5 bases). CDR1 and CDR2 (germline): SEHNR, FQNEAQ (reference sequence). CDR3 length equals 15 residues. V lost 5 bases to trimming and J lost 10 bases, with 23 bases between them. CDR3 residues: CASSRQMGGLSLYTF. The CDR3 coding sequence is TGTGCCAGCAGCCGGCAAATGGGGGGTTTAAGTCTCTACACCTTC.

The CDR3 DNA reads TGTGCCAGCTGGGCTGACAGGATCAATCAGCCCCAGCATTTT. This encodes CASWADRINQPQHF. The chain links TRBV19 to TRBJ1-5, with a possible D match to TRBD1 (6 bases). V lost 9 bases, J lost 3 bases, and 15 bases lay in between. This CDR3 has 14 amino acids. Germline loops: CDR1 LNHDA, CDR2 SQIVND (reference sequence). The complete variable domain, with remaining parts taken from reference TRBV19 and TRBJ1-5, reads DGGITQSPKYLFRKEGQNVTLSCEQNLNHDAMYWYRQDPGQGLRLIYYSQIVNDFQKGDIAEGYSVSREKKESFPLTVTSAQKNPTAFYLCASWADRINQPQHFGDGTRLSIL.

The chain uses TRBV30 and TRBJ1-2, with 7 bases lining up with TRBD1. After removal of 5 bases from V and 8 bases from J, the junction contained 11 bases not matched to a gene. There are 13 residues in the CDR3. Germline CDR1 is GTSNPN and CDR2 is SVGIG (reference sequence). CDR3 region: CAWALRQGEGYTF. The CDR3 DNA reads TGTGCCTGGGCCCTTCGACAGGGAGAAGGCTACACCTTC.

This chain uses TRBV7-2 with TRBJ2-4, with 11 bases fitting TRBD2. CDR3 length: 19 amino acids. V gave up 1 base and J gave up 0 bases; unmatched junction bases: 8. Germline V lookup: CDR1 SGHTA, CDR2 FQGNSA. CDR3 region: CASSLGVAGGRIAKNIQYF. The CDR3 nucleotides are TGTGCCAGCAGCTTAGGTGTAGCGGGGGGGCGGATAGCCAAAAACATTCAGTACTTC.

The rearrangement uses TRBV11-2 and TRBJ2-3, with TRBD2 identical over 13 bases. CDR1 SGHAT and CDR2 FQNNGV come from the germline V gene. The length of the CDR3 is 15 residues. V lost 7 bases and J lost 4; bases outside the gene matches: 5. The CDR3, as DNA: TGTGCCAGCACGGGACTAGCGGGGAGGGCAGATACGCAGTATTTT. Translating gives CASTGLAGRADTQYF.

This sequence joins TRBV5-4 and TRBJ1-2, with 9 nucleotides matching TRBD1. Germline values: CDR1 SGHNT, CDR2 YYREEE (reference sequence). The CDR3 loop spans 15 amino acids. J was trimmed by 7 bases and V by 3 bases; bases with no gene match: 10. The chain's CDR3 is CASSSIRDRVSGYTF. The CDR3 region has the DNA TGTGCCAGCAGCTCGATCCGGGACAGGGTGTCTGGCTACACCTTC.

The chain carries TRBV7-9 and TRBJ2-3; D may be TRBD1 (6 bases). The V gene lost 5 bases and the J gene lost 0 bases, with 12 bases spanning the gap. The CDR3 consists of 15 residues. Looked up from germline, CDR1 is SEHNR and CDR2 is FQNEAQ (reference sequence). The CDR3 sequence is CASSTGRGSTDTQYF. The CDR3, as DNA: TGTGCCAGCAGCACAGGGAGAGGGAGCACAGATACGCAGTATTTT. Looking up the rest from reference TRBV7-9 and TRBJ2-3 gives the full variable domain: DTGVSQNPRHKITKRGQNVTFRCDPISEHNRLYWYRQTLGQGPEFLTYFQNEAQLEKSRLLSDRFSAERPKGSFSTLEIQRTEQGDSAMYLCASSTGRGSTDTQYFGPGTRLTVL.

The chain links TRBV18 to TRBJ1-1; 8 nucleotides line up with TRBD1. Germline CDR1 is KGHSH and CDR2 is LQKENI. CDR3 length: 15 amino acids. Trimming took 3 bases from V and 5 from J; bases not matched to a gene: 8. CDR3: CASSPTTGAGTEAFF. The CDR3 region has the DNA TGTGCCAGCTCACCTACGACAGGGGCCGGGACTGAAGCTTTCTTT.

This chain uses TRBV6-4 with TRBJ2-5; no firm D call. The CDR3 spans 11 residues. V lost 4 bases to trimming and J lost 7 bases, with 7 bases between them. Germline lookup yields CDR1 MRHNA and CDR2 SNTAGT. CDR3 bases: TGTGCCAGCAGTGGAACCGGGACCCAGTACTTC. It yields the protein CASSGTGTQYF.

This rearrangement joins TRBV6-1 to TRBJ2-1, with D possibly matching TRBD1 (6 bases). The germline V and J ends were trimmed by 7 bases and 0 bases, with 7 bases remaining between them. In germline, CDR1 is MNHNS, CDR2 SASEGT. CDR3 length: 13 amino acids. The CDR3 sequence is CASKTGSYNEQFF. CDR3 nucleotide sequence: TGTGCCAGCAAGACAGGCTCCTACAATGAGCAGTTCTTC.

The chain uses TRBV7-2 and TRBJ1-1; D perhaps matches TRBD1 (5 bases). V was cut by 4 bases and J by 2 bases, with 14 bases left in between. The CDR3 is 15 residues long. Germline V gene sequence: CDR1 SGHTA, CDR2 FQGNSA. In nucleotides, the CDR3 is TGTGCCAGCAGCTCCCTTCCCGGGGGAAACACTGAAGCTTTCTTT. Its translation is CASSSLPGGNTEAFF.

V and J are TRBV6-4 and TRBJ2-3, with 9 nucleotides matching TRBD2. The V gene's germline CDR1 is MRHNA and CDR2 SNTAGT. The CDR3 spans 17 residues. The V segment lost 4 bases and the J segment 0 bases; nucleotides outside the gene matches: 8. The CDR3 spells CASSAIAGAGSTDTQYF. The DNA of the CDR3 is TGTGCCAGCAGTGCAATAGCGGGGGCCGGAAGCACAGATACGCAGTATTTT.

The chain has TRBV18 and TRBJ1-2; D unresolved. Germline-derived CDR1 and CDR2 are KGHSH and LQKENI. The length of the CDR3 is 15 residues. V gave up 3 bases and J gave up 4 bases, with 15 bases separating them. As DNA, the CDR3 is TGTGCCAGCTCACCGAAGACATCGTTGCCCTATGGCTACACCTTC. Protein: CASSPKTSLPYGYTF.